The text below deals with one TCR beta chain. The data originate from a study of CD8+CD57+ T cells in acquired aplastic anemia. Genomic DNA, serving as template, underwent TCR beta VDJ and CDR3 profiling. TCRdb reprocessed the reads with MiXCR, giving one entry per CDR3 protein. In the table there are 200,000 to 250,000 distinct CDR3 sequences, about 44% of which are singletons. Patients selected for sequencing had displayed CD8+CD57+ cell expansion by flow cytometry. The sequenced sample consisted of sorted CD4+, CD8+, or CD8+CD57+ T cells (not recorded which) from PBMCs. The receptor was derived from a human donor with aplastic anemia.

CDR3 residues: CASSQDRGVDEAFF. In DNA, the CDR3 is TGCGCCAGCAGCCAAGATCGGGGGGTGGATGAAGCTTTCTTT. This chain joins TRBV4-1 and TRBJ1-1, with D possibly matching TRBD1 (5 bases). The germline V and J ends were trimmed by 0 bases and 7 bases, with 12 bases remaining between them. Germline-derived CDR1 and CDR2 are MGHRA and YSYEKL. This CDR3 has 14 residues.